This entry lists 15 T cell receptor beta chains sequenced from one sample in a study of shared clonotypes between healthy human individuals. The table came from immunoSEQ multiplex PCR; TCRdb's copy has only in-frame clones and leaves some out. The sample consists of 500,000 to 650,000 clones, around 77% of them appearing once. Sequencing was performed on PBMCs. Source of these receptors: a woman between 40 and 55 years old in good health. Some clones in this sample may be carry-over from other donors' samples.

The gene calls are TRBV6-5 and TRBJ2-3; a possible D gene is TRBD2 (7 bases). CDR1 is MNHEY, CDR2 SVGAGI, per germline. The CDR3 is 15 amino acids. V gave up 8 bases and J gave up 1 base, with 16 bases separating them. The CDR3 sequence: CASGEGGGRTDTQYF. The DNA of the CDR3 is TGTGCCAGCGGGGAAGGGGGAGGGCGCACAGATACGCAGTATTTT.

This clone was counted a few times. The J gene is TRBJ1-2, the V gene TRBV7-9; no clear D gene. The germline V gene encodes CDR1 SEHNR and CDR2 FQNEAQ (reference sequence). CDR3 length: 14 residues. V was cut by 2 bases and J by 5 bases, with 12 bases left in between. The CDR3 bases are TGTGCCAGCAGCTTACTTGGGCACGGATATGGCTACACCTTC. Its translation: CASSLLGHGYGYTF.

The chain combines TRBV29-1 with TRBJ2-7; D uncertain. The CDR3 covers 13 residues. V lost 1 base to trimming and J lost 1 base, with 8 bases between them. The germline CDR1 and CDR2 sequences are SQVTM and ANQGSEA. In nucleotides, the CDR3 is TGCAGCGTTGAAGGCTTAGGGTCCTACGAGCAGTACTTC. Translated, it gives CSVEGLGSYEQYF.

In DNA, the CDR3 is TGTGCCAGCAGCCGGGACAGGACGGTCGAGCAGTACTTC. Protein product: CASSRDRTVEQYF. The chain employs TRBV14 and TRBJ2-7, with 8 nucleotides matching TRBD1. This CDR3 is 13 amino acids long. V lost 4 bases and J lost 6; bases outside the gene matches: 5. Germline lookup yields CDR1 SGHDN and CDR2 FVKESK.

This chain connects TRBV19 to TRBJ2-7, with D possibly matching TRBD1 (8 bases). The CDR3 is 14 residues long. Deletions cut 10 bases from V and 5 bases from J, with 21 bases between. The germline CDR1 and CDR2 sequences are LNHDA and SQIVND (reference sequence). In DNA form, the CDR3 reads TGTGCCACCCGGGGGGCAGGGGGCGGCGACGAGCAGTACTTC. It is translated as CATRGAGGGDEQYF. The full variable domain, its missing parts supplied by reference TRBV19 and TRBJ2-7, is DGGITQSPKYLFRKEGQNVTLSCEQNLNHDAMYWYRQDPGQGLRLIYYSQIVNDFQKGDIAEGYSVSREKKESFPLTVTSAQKNPTAFYLCATRGAGGGDEQYFGPGTRLTVT.

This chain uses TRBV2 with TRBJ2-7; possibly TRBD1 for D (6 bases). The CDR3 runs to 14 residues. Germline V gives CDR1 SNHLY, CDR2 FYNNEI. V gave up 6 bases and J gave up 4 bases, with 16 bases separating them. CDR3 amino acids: CASSYSGQGYEQYF. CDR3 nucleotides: TGTGCCAGCAGCTACTCGGGGCAGGGGTACGAGCAGTACTTC.

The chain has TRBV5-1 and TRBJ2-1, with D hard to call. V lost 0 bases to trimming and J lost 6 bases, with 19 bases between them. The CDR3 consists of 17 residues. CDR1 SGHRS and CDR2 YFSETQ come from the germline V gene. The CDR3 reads CASSLAFGRFNGNEQFF. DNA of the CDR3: TGCGCCAGCAGCTTGGCCTTCGGGCGGTTTAACGGCAATGAGCAGTTCTTC.

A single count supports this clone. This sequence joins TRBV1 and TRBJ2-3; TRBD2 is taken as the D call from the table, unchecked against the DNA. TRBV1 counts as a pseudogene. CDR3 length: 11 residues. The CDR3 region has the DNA TGCACCAGCAGCCCCCGGGATACGCAGTATTTT. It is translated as CTSSPRDTQYF.

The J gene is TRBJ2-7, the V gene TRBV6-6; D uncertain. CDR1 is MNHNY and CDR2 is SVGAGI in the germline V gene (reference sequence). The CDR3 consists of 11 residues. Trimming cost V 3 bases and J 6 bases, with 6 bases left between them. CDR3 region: CASSYVSEQYF. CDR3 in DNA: TGTGCCAGCAGTTATGTTAGCGAGCAGTACTTC.

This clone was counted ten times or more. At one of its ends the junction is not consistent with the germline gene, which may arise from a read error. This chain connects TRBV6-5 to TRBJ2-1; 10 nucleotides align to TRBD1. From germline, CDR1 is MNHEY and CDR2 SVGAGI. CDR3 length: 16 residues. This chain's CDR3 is CASSYSGTGVSNEQFF. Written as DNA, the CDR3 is TGTGCCAGCAGCTACTCCGGGACAGGGGTATCGAATGAGCAGTTCTTC.

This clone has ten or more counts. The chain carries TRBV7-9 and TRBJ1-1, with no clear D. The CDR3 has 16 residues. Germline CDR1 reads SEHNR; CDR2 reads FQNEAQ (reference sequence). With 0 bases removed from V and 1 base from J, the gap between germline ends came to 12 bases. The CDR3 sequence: CASSLALAGTNTEAFF. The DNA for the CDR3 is TGTGCCAGCAGCTTAGCTCTTGCCGGAACGAACACTGAAGCTTTCTTT.

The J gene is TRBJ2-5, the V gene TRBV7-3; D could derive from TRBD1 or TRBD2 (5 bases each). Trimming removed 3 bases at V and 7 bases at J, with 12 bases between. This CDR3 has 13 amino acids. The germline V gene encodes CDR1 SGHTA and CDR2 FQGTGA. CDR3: CASSFSPGGTQYF. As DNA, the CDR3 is TGTGCCAGCAGCTTCAGCCCTGGGGGGACCCAGTACTTC.

CDR3: CASSEAGGRETQYF. CDR3 DNA: TGTGCCAGCAGTGAAGCCGGGGGTCGGGAGACCCAGTACTTC. The chain employs TRBV6-1 and TRBJ2-5, with a tentative D call TRBD2 (6 bases). The length of the CDR3 is 14 residues. Germline V lookup: CDR1 MNHNS, CDR2 SASEGT. The V gene lost 0 bases and the J gene lost 5 bases, with 10 bases spanning the gap.

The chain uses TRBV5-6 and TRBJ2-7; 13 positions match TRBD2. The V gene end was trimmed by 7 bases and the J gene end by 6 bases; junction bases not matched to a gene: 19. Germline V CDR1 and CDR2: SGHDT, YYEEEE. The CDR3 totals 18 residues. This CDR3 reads CASRGNGLAGVWSGEQYF. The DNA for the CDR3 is TGTGCCAGCCGCGGGAATGGACTAGCGGGAGTTTGGTCAGGCGAGCAGTACTTC.

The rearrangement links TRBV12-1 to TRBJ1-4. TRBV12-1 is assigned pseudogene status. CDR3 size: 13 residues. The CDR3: CASSFVRGEKLFF. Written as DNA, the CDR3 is TGTGCCAGCAGCTTCGTACGAGGGGAAAAACTGTTTTTT.